These 9 T cell receptor beta chains share one sample of origin, sequenced in a study of cytotoxic CD8 clonotypes in ibrutinib-treated CLL. The data were produced by immunoSEQ multiplex PCR, yet TCRdb's version contains in-frame clones alone and is incomplete. The sample has about 130,000 clones, roughly 80% seen once. Sequenced material: PBMCs, taken after 24 months of ibrutinib treatment. These receptors were collected from a human donor with chronic lymphocytic leukemia.

The V and J genes are TRBV21-1 and TRBJ2-3; the table's D call TRBD2 went unverified against the DNA. TRBV21-1 is a pseudogene segment. The CDR3 extends over 14 amino acids. The CDR3 reads CATRAPEAPDTQYF. CDR3 coding DNA: TGTGCCACGCGGGCCCCAGAAGCACCAGATACGCAGTATTTT.

J is TRBJ2-2 and V is TRBV28; D possibly corresponds to TRBD1 (5 bases). The CDR3 extends over 14 amino acids. Per germline, CDR1 MDHEN and CDR2 SYDVKM. V gave up 5 bases and J gave up 8 bases, with 15 bases separating them. The CDR3 DNA is TGTGCCAGCAGTGGGGCGTGGCCCGGGGGGGAGCTGTTTTTT. Translated, it gives CASSGAWPGGELFF.

The genes are TRBV10-3 and TRBJ1-6, with TRBD1 as a possible D gene (5 bases). From germline, CDR1 is ENHRY and CDR2 SYGVKD. V lost 11 bases to trimming and J lost 11 bases, with 19 bases between them. This CDR3 is 13 amino acids long. CDR3 residues: CAAKTGGRTPLHF. The CDR3 nucleotides read TGTGCCGCTAAGACCGGGGGGAGAACACCCCTCCACTTT.

Details on this clone: A read error may produce the germline difference seen at one junction end. The V call is TRBV6-1, the J call TRBJ2-2; no clear D gene. CDR3 length equals 12 residues. Germline CDR1 reads MNHNS; CDR2 reads SASEGT. DNA of the CDR3: TGTGCCGGCAGCACGAACACCGGGGAGCTGTTTTTT. This translates into CAGSTNTGELFF.

The V and J genes are TRBV19 and TRBJ1-2, with 9 bases matching TRBD1. V shed 3 bases and J 3 bases; nucleotides not matched to a gene: 5. Germline V lookup: CDR1 LNHDA, CDR2 SQIVND (reference sequence). This CDR3 comprises 15 residues. CDR3 region: CASSIGQGTHYGYTF. The CDR3, as DNA: TGTGCCAGTAGTATCGGACAGGGGACCCACTATGGCTACACCTTC. Full variable domain (outside the CDR3, taken from reference TRBV19 and TRBJ1-2): DGGITQSPKYLFRKEGQNVTLSCEQNLNHDAMYWYRQDPGQGLRLIYYSQIVNDFQKGDIAEGYSVSREKKESFPLTVTSAQKNPTAFYLCASSIGQGTHYGYTFGSGTRLTVV.

V gene TRBV7-2 combines with J gene TRBJ1-3; TRBD1 aligns across 7 bases. Germline-derived CDR1 and CDR2 are SGHTA and FQGNSA. V was clipped by 0 bases and J by 1 base; unmatched bases: 6. The CDR3 length is 17 residues. This CDR3 reads CASSLAPVRGSGNTIYF. CDR3 DNA sequence: TGTGCCAGCAGCTTAGCGCCAGTCAGGGGGTCTGGAAACACCATATATTTT.

This clone was counted once. This rearrangement joins TRBV11-1 to TRBJ2-1; 8 nucleotides agree with TRBD2. J gave up 0 bases and V 5 bases, and 3 bases lay outside the gene matches. The germline gives CDR1 SGHAT, CDR2 FQDESV (reference sequence). CDR3 size: 15 residues. CDR3 nucleotides: TGTGCCAGCAGCACGAGCGGGGGCTCCTACAATGAGCAGTTCTTC. As protein: CASSTSGGSYNEQFF.

This clone was seen only once. V usage is TRBV6-6 and J usage is TRBJ1-1; 7 bases are shared with TRBD1. Per germline, CDR1 MNHNY and CDR2 SVGAGI (reference sequence). V lost 6 bases and J lost 3; bases outside the gene matches: 7. This CDR3 spans 14 amino acids. The CDR3 DNA reads TGTGCCAGCAGGGAATCAGGGGGGCACACTGAAGCTTTCTTT. Translated, it gives CASRESGGHTEAFF.

CDR3 sequence: CAWSVKGLDTEAFF. The CDR3 DNA reads TGTGCCTGGAGTGTAAAGGGGTTGGACACTGAAGCTTTCTTT. The chain has TRBV30 and TRBJ1-1; a possible D gene is TRBD1 (5 bases). Germline assignment: CDR1 GTSNPN and CDR2 SVGIG (reference sequence). CDR3 length equals 14 residues. Trimming cost V 0 bases and J 3 bases, with 11 bases left between them.